The 5 T cell receptor beta chains listed next were all sequenced from one sample in a study of cytomegalovirus exposure and HLA in healthy donors. The PCR was carried out with 60 Vbeta primers and 13 Jbeta primers. Some clones are missing from TCRdb's copy, which holds only in-frame ones; the method was immunoSEQ multiplex PCR. The sample lists under 130,000 clones, 60% to 85% occurring once. The specimen sequenced was PBMCs. All receptors derive from a male donor in good health and CMV-seronegative.

V gene TRBV5-1 combines with J gene TRBJ2-1; 9 bases agree with TRBD2. V lost 1 base, J lost 4 bases, and 9 bases stayed unmatched. The CDR3 loop spans 17 amino acids. Germline CDR1 and CDR2: SGHRS and YFSETQ. The CDR3 loop reads CASSLISSGSYYNEQFF. Here the CDR3 DNA reads TGCGCCAGCAGCTTGATTAGTAGCGGGAGTTATTACAATGAGCAGTTCTTC.

This clone occurred once. This chain links TRBV30 with TRBJ2-2, with D possibly matching TRBD1 (5 bases). The CDR3 runs to 11 residues. Trimming stripped 6 bases from V and 6 bases from J, with 8 bases between. Germline V gives CDR1 GTSNPN, CDR2 SVGIG (reference sequence). CDR3 DNA sequence: TGTGCCTGCCTGGGGCCCGGGGAGCTGTTTTTT. This gives the protein CACLGPGELFF.

The genes are TRBV28 and TRBJ2-3, with 7 positions matching TRBD2. After removal of 7 bases from V and 3 bases from J, the junction contained 1 base not matched to a gene. Germline CDR1 MDHEN, CDR2 SYDVKM. The CDR3 contains 12 residues. The CDR3 loop is CASTSGTDTQYF. CDR3 in DNA: TGTGCCAGCACTAGCGGTACAGATACGCAGTATTTT.

V gene TRBV18 combines with J gene TRBJ2-3; TRBD1 agrees at 9 bases. The CDR3 extends over 16 amino acids. V lost 4 bases and J lost 4; bases outside the gene matches: 9. In germline, CDR1 is KGHSH, CDR2 LQKENI. CDR3 bases: TGTGCCAGCTCACAGACGACAGGGGGTAGCCCAGATACGCAGTATTTT. Translated, it gives CASSQTTGGSPDTQYF. The whole variable domain, remainder taken from reference TRBV18 and TRBJ2-3, is NAGVMQNPRHLVRRRGQEARLRCSPMKGHSHVYWYRQLPEEGLKFMVYLQKENIIDESGMPKERFSAEFPKEGPSILRIQQVVRGDSAAYFCASSQTTGGSPDTQYFGPGTRLTVL.

The CDR3 protein is CASSGPGVGGNQPQHF. CDR3 nucleotide sequence: TGTGCCAGCAGTGGTCCCGGGGTTGGTGGCAATCAGCCCCAGCATTTT. V and J are TRBV2 and TRBJ1-5; no firm D call. The ends were cut back, 4 bases at V and 2 bases at J, with 15 bases in the middle. CDR3 length: 16 amino acids. CDR1 and CDR2 (germline): SNHLY, FYNNEI.